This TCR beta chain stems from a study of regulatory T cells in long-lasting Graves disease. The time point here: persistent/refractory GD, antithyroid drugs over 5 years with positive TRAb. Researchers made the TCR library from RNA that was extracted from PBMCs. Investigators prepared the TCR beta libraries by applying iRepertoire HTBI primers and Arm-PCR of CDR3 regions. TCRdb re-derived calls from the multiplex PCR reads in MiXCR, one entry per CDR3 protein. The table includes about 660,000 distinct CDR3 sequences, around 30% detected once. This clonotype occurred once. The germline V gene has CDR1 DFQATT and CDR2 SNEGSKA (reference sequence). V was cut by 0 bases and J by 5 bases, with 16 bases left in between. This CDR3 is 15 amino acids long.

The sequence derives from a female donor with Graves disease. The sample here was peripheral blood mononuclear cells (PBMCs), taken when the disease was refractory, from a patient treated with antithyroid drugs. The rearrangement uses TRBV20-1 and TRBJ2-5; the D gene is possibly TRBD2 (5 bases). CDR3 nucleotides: TGCAGTGCTAGAGACGCAGCGGTAGGAACCGAGACCCAGTACTTC. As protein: CSARDAAVGTETQYF.